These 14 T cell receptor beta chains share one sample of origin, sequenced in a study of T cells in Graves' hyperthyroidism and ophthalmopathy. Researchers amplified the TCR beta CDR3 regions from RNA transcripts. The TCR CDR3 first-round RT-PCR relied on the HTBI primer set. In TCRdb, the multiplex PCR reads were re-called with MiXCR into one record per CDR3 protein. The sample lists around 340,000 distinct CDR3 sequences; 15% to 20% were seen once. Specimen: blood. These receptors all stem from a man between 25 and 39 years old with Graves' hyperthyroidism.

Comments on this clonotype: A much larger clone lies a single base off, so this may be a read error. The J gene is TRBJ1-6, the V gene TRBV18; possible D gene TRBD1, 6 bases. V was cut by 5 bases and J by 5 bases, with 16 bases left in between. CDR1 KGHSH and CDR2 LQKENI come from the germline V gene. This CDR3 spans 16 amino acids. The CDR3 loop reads CASSRLRTVDNSPLHF. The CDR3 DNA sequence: TGTGCCAGCTCAAGGCTCAGGACAGTTGATAATTCACCCCTCCACTTT. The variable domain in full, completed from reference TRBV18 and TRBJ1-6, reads NAGVMQNPRHLVRRRGQEARLRCSPMKGHSHVYWYRQLPEEGLKFMVYLQKENIIDESGMPKERFSAEFPKEGPSILRIQQVVRGDSAAYFCASSRLRTVDNSPLHFGNGTRLTVT.

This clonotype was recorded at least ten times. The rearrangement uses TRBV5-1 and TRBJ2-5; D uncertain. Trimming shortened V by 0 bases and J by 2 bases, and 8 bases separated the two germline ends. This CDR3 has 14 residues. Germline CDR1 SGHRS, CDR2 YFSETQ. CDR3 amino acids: CASSLDTPQETQYF. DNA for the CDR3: TGCGCCAGCAGCTTGGACACCCCTCAAGAGACCCAGTACTTC.

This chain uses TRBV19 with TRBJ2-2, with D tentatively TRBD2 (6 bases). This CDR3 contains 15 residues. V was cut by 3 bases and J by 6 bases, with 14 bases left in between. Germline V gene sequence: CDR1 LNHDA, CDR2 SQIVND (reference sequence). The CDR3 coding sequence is TGTGCCAGTAGTATGGCGGGAACCCTCTCCGGGGAGCTGTTTTTT. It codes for CASSMAGTLSGELFF.

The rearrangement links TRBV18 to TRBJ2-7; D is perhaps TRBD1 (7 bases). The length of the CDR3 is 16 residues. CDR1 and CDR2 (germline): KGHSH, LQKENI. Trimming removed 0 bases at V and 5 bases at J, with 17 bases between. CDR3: CASSPPSRQGGHEQYF. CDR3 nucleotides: TGTGCCAGCTCACCACCCAGCAGACAGGGAGGCCACGAGCAGTACTTC.

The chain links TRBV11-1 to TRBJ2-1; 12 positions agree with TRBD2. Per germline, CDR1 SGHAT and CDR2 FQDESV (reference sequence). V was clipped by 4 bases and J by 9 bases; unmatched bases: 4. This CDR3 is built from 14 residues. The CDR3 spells CASSSLAGGIEQFF. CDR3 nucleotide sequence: TGTGCCAGCAGCTCCCTAGCGGGAGGGATTGAGCAGTTCTTC.

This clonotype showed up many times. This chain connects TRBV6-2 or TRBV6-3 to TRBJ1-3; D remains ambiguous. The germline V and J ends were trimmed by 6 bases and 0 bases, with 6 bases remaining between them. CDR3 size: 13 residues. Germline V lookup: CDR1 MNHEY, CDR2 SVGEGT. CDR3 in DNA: TGTGCCAGCAGGACAAGCTCTGGAAACACCATATATTTT. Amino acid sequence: CASRTSSGNTIYF.

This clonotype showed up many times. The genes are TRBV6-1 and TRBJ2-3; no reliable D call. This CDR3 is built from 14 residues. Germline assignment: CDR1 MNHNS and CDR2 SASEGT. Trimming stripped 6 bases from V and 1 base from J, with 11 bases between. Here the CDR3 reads CASSPVPGTDTQYF. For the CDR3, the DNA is TGTGCCAGCAGCCCCGTCCCGGGCACAGATACGCAGTATTTT.

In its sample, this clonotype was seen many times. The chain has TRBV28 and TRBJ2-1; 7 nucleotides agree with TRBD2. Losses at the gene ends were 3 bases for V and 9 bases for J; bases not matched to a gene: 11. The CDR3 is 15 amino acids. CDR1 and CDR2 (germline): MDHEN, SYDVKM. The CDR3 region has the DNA TGTGCCAGCAGTTTTCCGGGAGCGGGGTCCCGTGAGCAGTTCTTC. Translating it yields CASSFPGAGSREQFF.

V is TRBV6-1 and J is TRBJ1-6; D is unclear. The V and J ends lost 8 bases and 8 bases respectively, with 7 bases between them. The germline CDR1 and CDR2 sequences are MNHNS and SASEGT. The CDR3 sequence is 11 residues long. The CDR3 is CASRSDSPLHF. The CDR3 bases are TGTGCCAGCCGGTCTGATTCACCCCTCCACTTT.

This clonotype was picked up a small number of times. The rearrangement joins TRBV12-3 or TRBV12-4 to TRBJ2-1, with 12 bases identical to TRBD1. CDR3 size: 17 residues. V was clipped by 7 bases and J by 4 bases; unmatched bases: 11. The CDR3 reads CASTSTGTGGTYNEQFF. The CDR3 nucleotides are TGTGCCAGCACATCGACCGGGACAGGGGGCACATACAATGAGCAGTTCTTC.

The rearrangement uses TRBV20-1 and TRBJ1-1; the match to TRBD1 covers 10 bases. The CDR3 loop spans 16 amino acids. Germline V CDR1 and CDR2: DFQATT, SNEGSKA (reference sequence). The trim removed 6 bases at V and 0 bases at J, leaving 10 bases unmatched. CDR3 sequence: CSARVPGQGMNTEAFF. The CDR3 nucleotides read TGCAGTGCCCGAGTCCCGGGACAGGGGATGAACACTGAAGCTTTCTTT.

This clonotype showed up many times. Written as DNA, the CDR3 is TGTGCCAGCAGTTTAGGTGGGAGCGGAGGAGAGACCCAGTACTTC. Its protein product is CASSLGGSGGETQYF. V gene TRBV28 combines with J gene TRBJ2-5; tentatively, D is TRBD2 (5 bases). V lost 2 bases to trimming and J lost 4 bases, with 14 bases between them. The CDR3 covers 15 residues. The V gene's germline CDR1 is MDHEN and CDR2 SYDVKM.

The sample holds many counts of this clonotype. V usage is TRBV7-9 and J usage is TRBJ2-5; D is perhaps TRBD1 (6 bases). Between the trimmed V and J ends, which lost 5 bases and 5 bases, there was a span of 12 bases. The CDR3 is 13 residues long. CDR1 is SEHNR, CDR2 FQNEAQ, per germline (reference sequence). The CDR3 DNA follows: TGTGCCAGCAGCCCCCAGGGGTGGGAGACCCAGTACTTC. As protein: CASSPQGWETQYF.

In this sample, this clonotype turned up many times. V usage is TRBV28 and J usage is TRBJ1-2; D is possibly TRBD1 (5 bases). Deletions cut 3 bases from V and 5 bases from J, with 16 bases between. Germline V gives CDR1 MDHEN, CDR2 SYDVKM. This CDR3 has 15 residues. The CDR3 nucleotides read TGTGCCAGCAGTTTGTCTGCCGGGACCTCGTATGGCTACACCTTC. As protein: CASSLSAGTSYGYTF.